Detailed here is one T cell receptor (beta chain). Antigen: not known. The data stem from a study of cytomegalovirus exposure and HLA in healthy donors. Primers: 60 Vbeta forward and 13 Jbeta reverse. TCRdb's table, derived via immunoSEQ multiplex PCR, lists solely in-frame clones and lacks some. The repertoire table contains around 100,000 clones. V dropped 4 bases and J dropped 8; count of bases not matched to a gene: 4. This CDR3 has 12 residues. Germline lookup yields CDR1 LGHNA and CDR2 YSLEER. Study-wide results and limits: By HLA locus, TCR association rates varied in a later analysis, with DRB1 showing the most and HLA-C the fewest. Cytomegalovirus-associated TCR beta chains were listed, numbering under 200.

The sample taken for sequencing was PBMCs. The TCR sequence derives from a man aged 50 or older in good health and CMV-seronegative. The chain has TRBV4-3 and TRBJ1-1; 7 bases align to TRBD1. CDR3 region: CASSPWTGEAFF. In DNA form, the CDR3 reads TGCGCCAGCAGCCCATGGACAGGAGAAGCTTTCTTT.